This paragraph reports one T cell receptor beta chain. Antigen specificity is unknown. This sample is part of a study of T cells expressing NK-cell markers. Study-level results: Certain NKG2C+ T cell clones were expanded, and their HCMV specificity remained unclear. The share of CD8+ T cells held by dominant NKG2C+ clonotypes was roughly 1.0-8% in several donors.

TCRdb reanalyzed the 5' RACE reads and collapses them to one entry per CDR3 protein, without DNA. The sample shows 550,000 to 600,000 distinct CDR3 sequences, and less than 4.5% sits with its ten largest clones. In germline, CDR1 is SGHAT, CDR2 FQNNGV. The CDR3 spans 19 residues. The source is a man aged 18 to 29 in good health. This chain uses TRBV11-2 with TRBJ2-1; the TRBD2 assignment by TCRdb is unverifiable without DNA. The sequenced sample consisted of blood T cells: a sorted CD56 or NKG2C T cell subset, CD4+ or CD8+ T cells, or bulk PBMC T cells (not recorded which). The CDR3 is CASSPWGASGRAKDHEQFF.